This entry lists 28 T cell receptor beta chains sequenced from one sample in a study of T cells after yellow fever vaccination (dated 2019 in TCRdb). What this sample's treatment or condition label stands for: live attenuated yellow fever vaccine strain. The protocol used for the library was 5' RACE. Data came from an Illumina HiSeq 2500. TCRdb reworked the public reads: Q25 trimming with fastp, MiXCR clone assembly, productive beta chains retained. Every entry covers one CDR3 protein and lists the most common genes and DNA from its rows. A total of under 550,000 distinct CDR3 sequences appear in this sample, 20% to 25% of them only once. Jointly, the top ten make up roughly 16% of the sample. The sample here was PBMCs, taken roughly 20 days after the first yellow fever vaccination. These receptors originate from a man between 18 and 35 years old who received the YFV17D yellow fever vaccine.

This clonotype appeared many times. One end of the junction does not line up with germline, which may come from a read error. The chain recombines TRBV7-9 with TRBJ1-3; D not resolved. This CDR3 region has 14 residues. CDR1 and CDR2 (germline): SEHNR, FQNEAQ (reference sequence). The CDR3 nucleotides are TGCGCCAGCAGCCTCGCCGGGGCTGGAAACACCATATATTTT. It yields the protein CASSLAGAGNTIYF.

The table lists this clonotype with a few counts. V is TRBV11-2 and J is TRBJ1-4, with D possibly TRBD1 on 5 matching bases. The end of the DNA aligns better with TRBJ2-2, so the J call may be wrong. Germline V gene sequence: CDR1 SGHAT, CDR2 FQNNGV. This CDR3 has 14 residues. CDR3 region: CASSLDWGPGELFF. CDR3 nucleotide sequence: TGTGCCAGCAGCTTAGACTGGGGCCCTGGGGAGCTGTTTTTT.

In DNA, the CDR3 is TGTGCCAGCAGCAACATGACAGGGGCTCTTTTCGCAGCCAGAAACACTGAAGCTTTCTTT. Translation: CASSNMTGALFAARNTEAFF. This chain links TRBV21-1 with TRBJ1-1; the listed D gene, TRBD1, was not tested against the DNA. TRBV21-1 is deemed a pseudogene. CDR3 length equals 20 residues.

Only a few counts were recorded for this clonotype. The chain is built from TRBV7-6 and TRBJ1-4; tentative D call: TRBD1 (6 bases). This CDR3 is 15 amino acids long. V was clipped by 4 bases and J by 5 bases, with 14 bases between them. Germline CDR1 is SGHVS and CDR2 is FNYEAQ. CDR3 region: CASSSSDRLNEKLFF. Here the CDR3 DNA reads TGTGCCAGCAGCTCCTCAGACAGGCTGAATGAAAAACTGTTTTTT.

Only a few counts were recorded for this clonotype. The chain couples TRBV10-3 to TRBJ2-7; a possible D gene is TRBD1 (5 bases). There are 14 residues in the CDR3. CDR1 ENHRY and CDR2 SYGVKD come from the germline V gene. Trimming took off 3 bases at V and 2 bases at J, with 11 bases between the two ends. CDR3 nucleotide sequence: TGTGCCATCAGTGATAGGGGCCAACCCTACGAGCAGTACTTC. This sequence encodes CAISDRGQPYEQYF.

The sample holds a few counts of this clonotype. V and J are TRBV5-1 and TRBJ1-3; D ambiguous. Germline CDR1 SGHRS, CDR2 YFSETQ. The CDR3 covers 15 residues. V lost 2 bases to trimming and J lost 0 bases, with 9 bases between them. CDR3 region: CASSLGPSSGNTIYF. For the CDR3, the DNA is TGCGCCAGCAGCTTAGGTCCAAGCTCTGGAAACACCATATATTTT.

The genes are TRBV12-3 or TRBV12-4 and TRBJ2-7, with D unclear. With 0 bases removed from V and 6 bases from J, the gap between germline ends came to 6 bases. The CDR3 runs to 12 residues. The CDR3 coding sequence is TGTGCCAGCAGTTTAGCCCGGAGCGAGCAGTACTTC. Its protein is CASSLARSEQYF.

The V and J genes are TRBV12-3 or TRBV12-4 and TRBJ2-3; D possibly corresponds to TRBD1 (6 bases). The CDR3 extends over 14 amino acids. The germline V and J ends were trimmed by 5 bases and 5 bases, with 14 bases remaining between them. DNA of the CDR3: TGTGCCAGCAGTCCTCGACAGGTCGGAGATACGCAGTATTTT. Amino acid sequence: CASSPRQVGDTQYF.

This clonotype was found a few times. The genes are TRBV4-3 and TRBJ1-4; TRBD1 might be the D (6 bases). The CDR3 contains 15 residues. Germline CDR1 is LGHNA and CDR2 is YSLEER. Trimming cost V 3 bases and J 7 bases, with 15 bases left between them. The CDR3 region is CASSQQQGSGEKLFF. The CDR3 DNA reads TGCGCCAGCAGCCAGCAACAGGGATCTGGTGAAAAACTGTTTTTT.

The chain combines TRBV12-3 or TRBV12-4 with TRBJ1-6; 9 bases agree with TRBD1. With 8 bases clipped from V and 2 bases from J, the junction kept 4 bases outside the gene matches. The CDR3 has 15 amino acids. CDR3 DNA: TGTGCCAGCGTACGGGACAGGGCCTATAATTCACCCCTCCACTTT. This sequence encodes CASVRDRAYNSPLHF.

The chain joins TRBV24-1 to TRBJ2-5, with 10 bases matching TRBD2. The V segment lost 1 base and the J segment 5 bases; nucleotides outside the gene matches: 9. CDR1 is KGHDR and CDR2 is SFDVKD in the germline V gene. The CDR3 extends over 17 amino acids. CDR3 nucleotide sequence: TGTGCCACCAGTGATTTTGAGACTAGCGGGTCCCTGGAGACCCAGTACTTC. Translation gives CATSDFETSGSLETQYF.

This chain uses TRBV9 with TRBJ2-2; D tentatively fits TRBD1 or TRBD2 (5 bases each). The germline V gene encodes CDR1 SGDLS and CDR2 YYNGEE. CDR3 size: 17 residues. Trimming took off 3 bases at V and 5 bases at J, with 20 bases between the two ends. The CDR3 DNA reads TGTGCCAGCAGCGCATACAAGAGGGGCCCCGATACCGGGGAGCTGTTTTTT. Translated, it gives CASSAYKRGPDTGELFF.

The chain combines TRBV19 with TRBJ1-5; TRBD1 matches at 9 bases. Germline V gene lookup returns CDR1 LNHDA and CDR2 SQIVND (reference sequence). This CDR3 spans 18 amino acids. V was pared by 7 bases and J by 2 bases, with 15 bases of the junction left unmatched. The CDR3 DNA is TGTGCCAGTACCAATATGGACAGGGGTAGATTTGGCAATCAGCCCCAGCATTTT. It is translated as CASTNMDRGRFGNQPQHF.

The sample holds a few counts of this clonotype. The chain joins TRBV5-5 to TRBJ2-3; the D gene could be TRBD1 or TRBD2 (5 bases each). The CDR3 length is 16 residues. CDR1 and CDR2 from the germline V gene are SGHKS and YYEKEE (reference sequence). V lost 0 bases, J lost 2 bases, and 13 bases lay in between. CDR3 in DNA: TGTGCCAGCAGCTTGGAAAGGCCGGGGACCACAGATACGCAGTATTTT. Protein sequence: CASSLERPGTTDTQYF.

The chain combines TRBV13 with TRBJ2-7; weak D call: TRBD2 (5 bases). Germline assignment: CDR1 PRHDT and CDR2 FYEKMQ (reference sequence). The length of the CDR3 is 14 residues. Trimming pared 5 bases from V and 6 bases from J, leaving 17 bases between. CDR3 protein: CASSLRIRGTEQYV. The CDR3 DNA reads as TGTGCCAGCAGCCTCCGGATCCGGGGAACCGAGCAGTACGTC.

V usage is TRBV4-3 and J usage is TRBJ2-3, with D tentatively TRBD2 (6 bases). Trimming took off 1 base at V and 6 bases at J, with 11 bases between the two ends. Germline CDR1 and CDR2: LGHNA and YSLEER. This CDR3 has 14 residues. The CDR3 is CASSQGGDGDTQYF. CDR3 bases: TGCGCCAGCAGCCAAGGGGGGGACGGGGATACGCAGTATTTT.

This clonotype was seen only once. V is TRBV18 and J is TRBJ2-5, with D possibly TRBD1 on 5 matching bases. Germline V lookup: CDR1 KGHSH, CDR2 LQKENI. Trimming took off 0 bases at V and 4 bases at J, with 9 bases between the two ends. CDR3 size: 14 residues. CDR3 sequence: CASSPPSGLETQYF. Written as DNA, the CDR3 is TGTGCCAGCTCACCACCATCAGGGTTAGAGACCCAGTACTTC.

The chain links TRBV7-2 to TRBJ2-5; TRBD1 matches at 9 bases. Germline CDR1 and CDR2: SGHTA and FQGNSA. Trimming took 3 bases from V and 4 from J; bases not matched to a gene: 9. This CDR3 is built from 16 residues. CDR3 loop: CASSFLTGGVGETQYF. For the CDR3, the DNA is TGTGCCAGCAGCTTCCTGACAGGGGGGGTGGGAGAGACCCAGTACTTC.

In this sample, this clonotype turned up a few times. CDR3 residues: CSVEDSGRLKAEAFF. CDR3 DNA: TGCAGCGTTGAAGATTCGGGGCGGTTGAAGGCGGAAGCTTTCTTT. The gene calls are TRBV29-1 and TRBJ1-1, with a possible D match to TRBD1 (5 bases). V was pared by 0 bases and J by 8 bases, with 19 bases between. The CDR3 consists of 15 residues. Germline-derived CDR1 and CDR2 are SQVTM and ANQGSEA. Filled out from reference TRBV29-1 and TRBJ1-1, the complete variable domain reads SAVISQKPSRDICQRGTSLTIQCQVDSQVTMMFWYRQQPGQSLTLIATANQGSEATYESGFVIDKFPISRPNLTFSTLTVSNMSPEDSSIYLCSVEDSGRLKAEAFFGQGTRLTVV.

The chain uses TRBV6-1 and TRBJ1-2; D remains ambiguous. This CDR3 region has 13 residues. Per germline, CDR1 MNHNS and CDR2 SASEGT. Trimming left V 6 bases short and J 8 bases short, with 16 bases between. The chain's CDR3 is CASRTLKTIGYTF. CDR3 bases: TGTGCCAGCAGGACCCTGAAAACAATAGGCTACACCTTC.

The chain recombines TRBV3-1 with TRBJ1-3; the D gene is possibly TRBD1 (5 bases). Trimming removed 5 bases from V and 1 base from J, with 9 bases in between. In germline, CDR1 is LGHDT, CDR2 YNNKEL (reference sequence). There are 14 residues in the CDR3. The CDR3 nucleotides are TGTGCCAGCAGCTCCAGGGAATCTGGAAACACCATATATTTT. The encoded protein is CASSSRESGNTIYF.

The genes are TRBV11-1 and TRBJ2-1, with 8 bases fitting TRBD2. The length of the CDR3 is 18 residues. The germline CDR1 and CDR2 sequences are SGHAT and FQDESV (reference sequence). The junction had 15 bases not matched to a gene; V was cut back by 5 bases and J by 3 bases. The CDR3 coding sequence is TGTGCCAGCAGCACCGGGGGGGCCTTGGGAGTGAGCTACAATGAGCAGTTCTTC. It encodes CASSTGGALGVSYNEQFF. Full variable domain (missing parts from reference TRBV11-1 and TRBJ2-1): EAEVAQSPRYKITEKSQAVAFWCDPISGHATLYWYRQILGQGPELLVQFQDESVVDDSQLPKDRFSAERLKGVDSTLKIQPAELGDSAMYLCASSTGGALGVSYNEQFFGPGTRLTVL.

The chain recombines TRBV18 with TRBJ2-4; D is unresolved. The CDR3 runs to 14 residues. V dropped 2 bases and J dropped 1 base, with 6 bases sitting between them. Germline CDR1 reads KGHSH; CDR2 reads LQKENI. The CDR3 is CASSPGYAKNIQYF. Here the CDR3 DNA reads TGTGCCAGCTCACCAGGTTATGCCAAAAACATTCAGTACTTC.

This clonotype was recorded at least ten times. V is TRBV18 and J is TRBJ1-5; tentatively, D is TRBD1 (5 bases). CDR1 and CDR2 (germline): KGHSH, LQKENI. There are 15 residues in the CDR3. The germline V and J ends were trimmed by 3 bases and 5 bases, with 14 bases remaining between them. DNA of the CDR3: TGTGCCAGCTCACCGGGGGGGGGTGCCGATCAGCCCCAGCATTTT. Its protein is CASSPGGGADQPQHF.

This clonotype was detected only a few times. The V and J genes are TRBV24-1 and TRBJ2-1, with 8 bases lining up with TRBD2. Per germline, CDR1 KGHDR and CDR2 SFDVKD. The CDR3 has 13 residues. Losses at the gene ends were 9 bases for V and 4 bases for J; bases not matched to a gene: 4. CDR3 nucleotide sequence: TGTGCCACCGGGCGGGGGGAGTACAATGAGCAGTTCTTC. Translating it yields CATGRGEYNEQFF.

This rearrangement joins TRBV6-2 or TRBV6-3 to TRBJ2-7; D is undetermined. V dropped 4 bases and J dropped 3 bases, with 13 bases sitting between them. The V gene's germline CDR1 is MNHEY and CDR2 SVGEGT. The CDR3 length is 14 residues. This CDR3 is CASSSQIGHYEQYF. CDR3 DNA sequence: TGTGCCAGCAGTTCCCAGATAGGCCACTACGAGCAGTACTTC.

The rearrangement uses TRBV20-1 and TRBJ1-2; D is perhaps TRBD1 (5 bases). Between the trimmed V and J ends, which lost 3 bases and 4 bases, there was a span of 24 bases. The CDR3 spans 17 residues. CDR1 DFQATT and CDR2 SNEGSKA come from the germline V gene (reference sequence). This CDR3 reads CSASSTQAFTGSYGYTF. The CDR3 DNA is TGCAGTGCTAGTTCGACCCAGGCCTTTACAGGTTCCTATGGCTACACCTTC.

This clonotype has at least ten counts. CDR3 sequence (DNA): TGTGCCTGGAGTGTTGGGGGGGCAGCTTTCTTT. Its protein product is CAWSVGGAAFF. The V gene is TRBV30, the J gene TRBJ1-1, with D perhaps matching TRBD1 (6 bases). Trimming removed 0 bases at V and 10 bases at J, with 9 bases between. This CDR3 spans 11 amino acids. CDR1 GTSNPN and CDR2 SVGIG come from the germline V gene (reference sequence). Looking up the rest from reference TRBV30 and TRBJ1-1 gives the full variable domain: SQTIHQWPATLVQPVGSPLSLECTVEGTSNPNLYWYRQAAGRGLQLLFYSVGIGQISSEVPQNLSASRPQDRQFILSSKKLLLSDSGFYLCAWSVGGAAFFGQGTRLTVV.